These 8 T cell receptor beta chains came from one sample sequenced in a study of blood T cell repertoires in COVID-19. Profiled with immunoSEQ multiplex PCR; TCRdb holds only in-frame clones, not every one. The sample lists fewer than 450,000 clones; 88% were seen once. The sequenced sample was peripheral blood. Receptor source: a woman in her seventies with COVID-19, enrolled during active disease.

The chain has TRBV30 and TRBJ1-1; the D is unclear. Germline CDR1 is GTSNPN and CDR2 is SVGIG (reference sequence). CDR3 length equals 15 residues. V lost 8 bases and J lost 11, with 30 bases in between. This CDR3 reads CAAEILDGKGWWAFF. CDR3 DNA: TGTGCCGCAGAAATCCTGGACGGGAAAGGGTGGTGGGCTTTCTTT.

CDR3 in amino acids: CASSQDRGQGNTEAFF. The CDR3 bases are TGTGCCAGCAGCCAAGACAGGGGGCAAGGGAACACTGAAGCTTTCTTT. V is TRBV6-6 and J is TRBJ1-1; 10 nucleotides align to TRBD1. Germline lookup yields CDR1 MNHNY and CDR2 SVGAGI (reference sequence). CDR3 size: 16 residues. With 6 bases clipped from V and 1 base from J, the junction kept 8 bases outside the gene matches.

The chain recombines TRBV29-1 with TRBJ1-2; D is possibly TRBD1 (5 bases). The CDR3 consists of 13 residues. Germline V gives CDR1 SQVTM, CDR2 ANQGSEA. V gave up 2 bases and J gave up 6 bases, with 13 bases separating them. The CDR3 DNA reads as TGCAGCGTTGAACTTGACAGAAAGAATGGCTACACCTTC. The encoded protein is CSVELDRKNGYTF.

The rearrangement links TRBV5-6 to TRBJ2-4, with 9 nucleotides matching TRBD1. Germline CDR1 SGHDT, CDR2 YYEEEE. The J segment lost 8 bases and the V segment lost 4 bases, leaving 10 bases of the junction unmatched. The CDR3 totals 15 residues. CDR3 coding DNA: TGTGCCAGCAGCAAGGGACAGGGAATGAGTTACATTCAGTACTTC. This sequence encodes CASSKGQGMSYIQYF.

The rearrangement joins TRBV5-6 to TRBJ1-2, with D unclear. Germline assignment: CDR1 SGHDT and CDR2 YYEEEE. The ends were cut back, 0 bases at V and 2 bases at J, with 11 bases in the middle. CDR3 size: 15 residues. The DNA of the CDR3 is TGTGCCAGCAGCTTGGCCCCCTACCTGAACTATGGCTACACCTTC. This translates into CASSLAPYLNYGYTF.

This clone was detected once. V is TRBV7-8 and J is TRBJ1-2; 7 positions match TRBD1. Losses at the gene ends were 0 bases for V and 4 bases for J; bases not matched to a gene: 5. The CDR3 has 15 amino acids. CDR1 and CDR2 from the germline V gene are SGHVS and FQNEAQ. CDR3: CASSLARGQGYGYTF. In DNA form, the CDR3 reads TGTGCCAGCAGCTTAGCGAGGGGGCAGGGCTATGGCTACACCTTC.

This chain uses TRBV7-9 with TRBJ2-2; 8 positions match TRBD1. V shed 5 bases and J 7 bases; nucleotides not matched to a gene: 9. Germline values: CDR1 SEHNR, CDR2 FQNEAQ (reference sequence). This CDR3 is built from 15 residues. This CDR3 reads CASSPQRTGSGELFF. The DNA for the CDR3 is TGTGCCAGCAGCCCCCAGAGGACAGGGAGCGGGGAGCTGTTTTTT.

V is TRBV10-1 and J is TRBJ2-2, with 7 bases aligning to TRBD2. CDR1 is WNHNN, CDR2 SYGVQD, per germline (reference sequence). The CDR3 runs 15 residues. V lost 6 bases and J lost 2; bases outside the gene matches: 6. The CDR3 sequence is CASSREVLNTGELFF. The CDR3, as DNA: TGCGCCAGCAGCCGGGAGGTCTTAAACACCGGGGAGCTGTTTTTT.